One and the same sample provided the 30 T cell receptor beta chains below, sequenced in a study of T-cell reconstitution after alpha-beta-depleted transplantation in children. Unique molecular identifiers were built into the TCRbeta library. TCRdb redid the calling of the PCR reads with MiXCR, one entry per CDR3 protein. This sample has around 450,000 distinct CDR3 sequences; roughly 16% occur once, and the top ten carry 25% to 30%. The starting material was PBMCs, mostly from graft donor cells, obtained 360 days after TCRalphabeta/CD19-depleted stem cell transplant. These receptors were collected from a boy in the first two years of life who had a stem cell transplant for Wiskott-Aldrich syndrome, so the T cells may come from the graft donor.

The chain is built from TRBV20-1 and TRBJ2-3; D is unresolved. This CDR3 has 12 residues. Germline CDR1 reads DFQATT; CDR2 reads SNEGSKA (reference sequence). The V end lost 0 bases, the J end lost 2 bases, and 3 bases lay between the germline ends. The CDR3 region has the DNA TGCAGTGCTAGAGACAACACAGATACGCAGTATTTT. It yields the protein CSARDNTDTQYF.

This clonotype occurred a few times. The chain recombines TRBV6-6 with TRBJ2-3; 7 bases match TRBD2. Trimming at V came to 8 bases and at J to 3 bases, leaving 5 bases not matched to a gene. This CDR3 is built from 13 residues. In germline, CDR1 is MNHNY, CDR2 SVGAGI (reference sequence). CDR3 sequence (DNA): TGTGCCAGCGGGAGGGCTAAAACAGATACGCAGTATTTT. Residues: CASGRAKTDTQYF.

The chain employs TRBV20-1 and TRBJ2-2; TRBD1 matches 7 bases. The CDR3 runs 16 residues. Trimming removed 4 bases from V and 2 bases from J; junction bases left unmatched: 10. The germline V gene has CDR1 DFQATT and CDR2 SNEGSKA (reference sequence). CDR3 bases: TGCAGTGCTAAGGGGGCAGGGCTAAGAAACACCGGGGAGCTGTTTTTT. It encodes CSAKGAGLRNTGELFF.

The rearrangement links TRBV4-1 to TRBJ2-7, with 10 bases lining up with TRBD1. The CDR3 runs to 16 residues. Germline V gene lookup returns CDR1 MGHRA and CDR2 YSYEKL. V was pared by 5 bases and J by 2 bases, with 9 bases of the junction left unmatched. Written as DNA, the CDR3 is TGCGCCAGCAGCAGTCCCGGGACAGGGGTAGCCTACGAGCAGTACTTC. This translates into CASSSPGTGVAYEQYF.

The CDR3, as DNA: TGTGCCAGCAGCCCGAGCTCTAGCACAGATACGCAGTATTTT. Translation gives CASSPSSSTDTQYF. The gene calls are TRBV7-6 and TRBJ2-3; D unclear. The CDR3 covers 14 residues. From germline, CDR1 is SGHVS and CDR2 FNYEAQ. V shed 5 bases and J shed 0 bases, with 9 bases lying between them.

This clonotype was recorded a few times. This chain links TRBV20-1 with TRBJ2-1, with a tentative D call TRBD2 (5 bases). Germline V CDR1 and CDR2: DFQATT, SNEGSKA (reference sequence). V gave up 0 bases and J gave up 2 bases, with 8 bases separating them. The CDR3 length is 14 residues. The CDR3 DNA reads TGCAGTGCTAGAGAGGCGGGTACCTACAATGAGCAGTTCTTC. Its protein is CSAREAGTYNEQFF.

This chain uses TRBV7-9 with TRBJ1-4; possible D gene TRBD1, 5 bases. The CDR3 totals 14 residues. The V end lost 2 bases, the J end lost 9 bases, and 13 bases lay between the germline ends. CDR1 is SEHNR, CDR2 FQNEAQ, per germline (reference sequence). This chain's CDR3 is CASSLTGTQKKLFF. The DNA of the CDR3 is TGTGCCAGCAGCTTAACGGGGACGCAAAAAAAACTGTTTTTT.

The V call is TRBV6-2 or TRBV6-3, the J call TRBJ2-7; tentatively, D is TRBD1 (6 bases). CDR1 MNHEY and CDR2 SVGEGT come from the germline V gene. V was cut by 6 bases and J by 3 bases, with 18 bases left in between. CDR3 size: 15 residues. CDR3 region: CASSSPGHGNYEQYF. The CDR3 DNA is TGTGCCAGCAGCTCTCCGGGACATGGAAACTACGAGCAGTACTTC.

This clonotype was detected only a few times. The V gene is TRBV18, the J gene TRBJ1-5; D ambiguous. This CDR3 has 13 residues. With 3 bases removed from V and 7 bases from J, the gap between germline ends came to 10 bases. CDR1 and CDR2 from the germline V gene are KGHSH and LQKENI. CDR3 in amino acids: CASSPSSNQPQHF. The CDR3 bases are TGTGCCAGCTCACCTTCATCGAACCAGCCCCAGCATTTT.

The chain uses TRBV6-5 and TRBJ2-7; D might be TRBD1 (5 bases). The CDR3 has 14 amino acids. CDR1 and CDR2 from the germline V gene are MNHEY and SVGAGI. V was clipped by 2 bases and J by 2 bases, with 10 bases between them. The CDR3 DNA reads as TGTGCCAGCAGTTACAGGGGTCTAACCTACGAGCAGTACTTC. Translated, it gives CASSYRGLTYEQYF.

The sample holds a few counts of this clonotype. The CDR3 coding sequence is TGTGCCAGCAGCTACCGAGGGGGGGAAATGGGCTCTGGGGCCAACGTCCTGACTTTC. It yields the protein CASSYRGGEMGSGANVLTF. The genes are TRBV5-4 and TRBJ2-6, with TRBD2 as a possible D gene (7 bases). Between the trimmed V and J ends, which lost 3 bases and 0 bases, there was a span of 19 bases. Germline V gives CDR1 SGHNT, CDR2 YYREEE (reference sequence). The length of the CDR3 is 19 residues.

This clonotype was detected many times. The chain recombines TRBV28 with TRBJ1-1; D is unresolved. The CDR3 is 17 amino acids. Trimming took 8 bases from V and 3 from J, leaving 25 bases between them. Germline CDR1 reads MDHEN; CDR2 reads SYDVKM. The CDR3: CASLDNGYWARYTEAFF. CDR3 sequence (DNA): TGTGCCAGCCTCGACAACGGGTACTGGGCACGGTACACTGAAGCTTTCTTT.

This clonotype was recorded a few times. V usage is TRBV7-2 and J usage is TRBJ2-7; 7 bases agree with TRBD1. The CDR3 consists of 14 residues. V shed 0 bases and J 6 bases; nucleotides not matched to a gene: 5. Per the germline V gene, CDR1 is SGHTA and CDR2 is FQGNSA. CDR3 amino acids: CASSLAQGMGEQYF. The CDR3 DNA reads as TGTGCCAGCAGCTTAGCACAGGGGATGGGCGAGCAGTACTTC.

The chain joins TRBV4-2 to TRBJ2-1, with a weak D call TRBD1 (6 bases). Germline loops: CDR1 LGHNA, CDR2 YNFKEQ. The CDR3 runs to 17 residues. The V end was cut by 3 bases, the J end by 0 bases, with 15 bases between. CDR3 nucleotide sequence: TGTGCCAGCAGCCAGGCCGGAACAGGGAGCTCCTACAATGAGCAGTTCTTC. Amino acids: CASSQAGTGSSYNEQFF.

The chain couples TRBV4-3 to TRBJ2-1, with D possibly TRBD1 on 5 matching bases. The CDR3 runs to 15 residues. In germline, CDR1 is LGHNA, CDR2 YSLEER. V shed 0 bases and J shed 7 bases, with 13 bases lying between them. The CDR3 spells CASSQDTPRQNEQFF. In DNA form, the CDR3 reads TGCGCCAGCAGCCAAGATACGCCGCGACAGAATGAGCAGTTCTTC.

This clonotype occurred many times. The V gene is TRBV12-3 or TRBV12-4, the J gene TRBJ2-2, with D unclear. Trimming took off 0 bases at V and 7 bases at J, with 9 bases between the two ends. The CDR3 spans 14 residues. CDR3 in DNA: TGTGCCAGCAGTTTAGCTTATAGGGTCGGGGAGCTGTTTTTT. Translated, it gives CASSLAYRVGELFF.

In its sample, this clonotype was seen a few times. This rearrangement joins TRBV18 to TRBJ2-7; 8 nucleotides match TRBD1. J lost 5 bases, V lost 3 bases, and 9 bases had no gene match. CDR3 length: 15 residues. Germline V lookup: CDR1 KGHSH, CDR2 LQKENI. The DNA for the CDR3 is TGTGCCAGCTCACCGATCGGACAGGGAAAGGACGAGCAGTACTTC. Encoded protein: CASSPIGQGKDEQYF.

There are a few counts of this clonotype. The chain combines TRBV20-1 with TRBJ1-6; D not certain. Trimming stripped 0 bases from V and 8 bases from J, with 14 bases between. Germline values: CDR1 DFQATT, CDR2 SNEGSKA (reference sequence). The CDR3 contains 15 residues. CDR3 protein: CSARDERAGDSPLHF. The CDR3 nucleotides read TGCAGTGCTAGAGATGAACGGGCCGGGGATTCACCCCTCCACTTT.

V usage is TRBV27 and J usage is TRBJ2-1; D is ambiguous. CDR3 length equals 15 residues. Trimming shortened V by 6 bases and J by 4 bases, and 16 bases separated the two germline ends. In germline, CDR1 is MNHEY, CDR2 SMNVEV (reference sequence). The CDR3: CASRIRFEVYNEQFF. The CDR3 region has the DNA TGTGCCAGCAGAATTCGGTTTGAGGTTTACAATGAGCAGTTCTTC.

V gene TRBV3-1 combines with J gene TRBJ2-7; 8 nucleotides agree with TRBD2. CDR1 and CDR2 from the germline V gene are LGHDT and YNNKEL (reference sequence). This CDR3 is 18 amino acids long. V trimming: 4 bases; J trimming: 1 base; junction bases outside the gene matches: 15. The DNA of the CDR3 is TGTGCCAGCAGCCCTCGGGGAGCGGGGGCCGTCACATCCTACGAGCAGTACTTC. It codes for CASSPRGAGAVTSYEQYF.

This clonotype came up a few times. The chain combines TRBV29-1 with TRBJ2-3; D not resolved. The CDR3 is made up of 12 amino acids. The germline CDR1 and CDR2 sequences are SQVTM and ANQGSEA. Trimming left V 6 bases short and J 0 bases short, with 7 bases between. The CDR3 DNA reads TGCAGCGTCCCGACCAGCACAGATACGCAGTATTTT. Its translation is CSVPTSTDTQYF.

This clonotype was detected only a few times. V usage is TRBV20-1 and J usage is TRBJ2-7, with TRBD2 matching 8 bases. J was trimmed by 6 bases and V by 2 bases; bases with no gene match: 12. This CDR3 has 15 amino acids. The germline V gene encodes CDR1 DFQATT and CDR2 SNEGSKA (reference sequence). This CDR3 reads CSARKSGRGHGEQYF. CDR3 sequence (DNA): TGCAGTGCTAGAAAGAGCGGGAGAGGTCATGGCGAGCAGTACTTC.

This chain joins TRBV9 and TRBJ2-5, with 7 bases lining up with TRBD1. Unmatched junction bases numbered 7, after V lost 0 bases and J lost 2 bases. The CDR3 totals 16 residues. Germline V gene sequence: CDR1 SGDLS, CDR2 YYNGEE. CDR3 nucleotide sequence: TGTGCCAGCAGCGTAGCAGTGACAGGGTTGCAAGAGACCCAGTACTTC. Amino acid sequence: CASSVAVTGLQETQYF.

This clonotype has more than one count but fewer than ten. The genes are TRBV10-3 and TRBJ2-7; 8 bases are shared with TRBD2. The CDR3 has 15 amino acids. Germline CDR1 ENHRY, CDR2 SYGVKD. Trimming cost V 0 bases and J 4 bases; bases outside gene matches: 5. The CDR3 is CAISESTGGGYEQYF. CDR3 nucleotides: TGTGCCATCAGTGAGTCGACCGGCGGGGGGTACGAGCAGTACTTC.

This clonotype has more than one count but fewer than ten. DNA for the CDR3: TGTGCCAGCAGCTCGGGAACAGTGAACACTGAAGCTTTCTTT. It yields the protein CASSSGTVNTEAFF. V and J are TRBV7-9 and TRBJ1-1; D gene unclear. Germline lookup yields CDR1 SEHNR and CDR2 FQNEAQ (reference sequence). This CDR3 is 14 amino acids long. Trimming took off 4 bases at V and 0 bases at J, with 9 bases between the two ends.

This clonotype turned up a few times. The rearrangement links TRBV7-6 to TRBJ2-2; the match to TRBD1 covers 12 bases. The trim removed 5 bases at V and 1 base at J, leaving 11 bases unmatched. This CDR3 has 19 residues. The germline CDR1 and CDR2 sequences are SGHVS and FNYEAQ. The DNA for the CDR3 is TGTGCCAGCAGCCTCGGGACAGGGGGCTTGTATTGGAACACCGGGGAGCTGTTTTTT. Translation: CASSLGTGGLYWNTGELFF.

In this sample, this clonotype turned up a few times. The rearrangement joins TRBV6-5 to TRBJ2-5, with D perhaps TRBD2 (5 bases). The CDR3 sequence is 13 residues long. Germline CDR1 and CDR2: MNHEY and SVGAGI. Trimming removed 4 bases at V and 7 bases at J, with 13 bases between. In DNA, the CDR3 is TGTGCCAGCAGTTGGGCACTAGAGGGGACCCAGTACTTC. This translates into CASSWALEGTQYF.

This clonotype was picked up a small number of times. The rearrangement uses TRBV20-1 and TRBJ2-3; possible D gene TRBD2, 6 bases. Germline CDR1 and CDR2: DFQATT and SNEGSKA (reference sequence). This CDR3 comprises 19 residues. With 0 bases removed from V and 5 bases from J, the gap between germline ends came to 27 bases. The CDR3 loop reads CSAREILTPGLKLRDTQYF. The CDR3 DNA follows: TGCAGTGCTAGAGAGATCTTAACCCCGGGACTCAAACTCCGAGATACGCAGTATTTT.

This clonotype was observed a handful of times. V usage is TRBV6-5 and J usage is TRBJ2-2; no definite D call. This CDR3 spans 14 amino acids. In germline, CDR1 is MNHEY, CDR2 SVGAGI. V dropped 7 bases and J dropped 5 bases, with 14 bases sitting between them. CDR3 DNA: TGTGCCAGCATTTTTAGGCAGCTTACCGGGGAGCTGTTTTTT. Translated, it gives CASIFRQLTGELFF.

The chain combines TRBV24-1 with TRBJ2-3; 10 nucleotides match TRBD2. J lost 6 bases, V lost 4 bases, and 9 bases had no gene match. Germline loops: CDR1 KGHDR, CDR2 SFDVKD. This CDR3 has 16 residues. As DNA, the CDR3 is TGTGCCACCAGTGACCCAGGAAGCGGGAGGGGGGATACGCAGTATTTT. Amino acids: CATSDPGSGRGDTQYF.